The entry below describes one TCR beta chain. Trimming removed 4 bases at V and 1 base at J, with 15 bases between. The CDR3 loop spans 16 amino acids. Germline CDR1 and CDR2: SGHAT and FQDESV (reference sequence). The assay was immunoSEQ multiplex PCR, and TCRdb's table has in-frame clones only and misses some. Among about 250,000 clones listed, roughly three quarters were seen once. This sample is part of a study of blood T cell repertoires in COVID-19. This TCR came from a woman aged 40 to 55 with active or convalescent COVID-19. The chain couples TRBV11-1 to TRBJ2-3, with TRBD2 as a possible D gene (5 bases). The sample was peripheral blood. CDR3 DNA sequence: TGTGCCAGCAGCTCGGACTTAGGTAGGGGCACAGATACGCAGTATTTT. Translated, it gives CASSSDLGRGTDTQYF.